Listed here are 24 T cell receptor beta chains from one sample, sequenced in a study of OX40 agonist ivuxolimab in advanced cancers. The library was produced with the immunoSEQ multiplex PCR assay. The table was pulled from immuneACCESS by TCRdb, which kept in-frame rearrangements only. Such tables lose some clones; where checked, under half of the loss comes from unresolved V genes, and the rest has no known cause. The sample records about 79,000 clones, less than 95% of which are singletons. The leading ten clones occupy over 8.5% of the sample. The sample here was CD4+ or CD8+ T cells sorted from blood, taken in a trial of the OX40 agonist ivuxolimab. The source is an adult with an advanced solid tumor such as melanoma, head and neck, liver or kidney cancer.

J is TRBJ2-7 and V is TRBV11-2; D might be TRBD2 (7 bases). V lost 5 bases and J lost 3, with 14 bases in between. Germline CDR1 reads SGHAT; CDR2 reads FQNNGV. The CDR3 is 14 amino acids. DNA for the CDR3: TGTGCCAGCAGCCGGGGGGCAGGGGACTACGAGCAGTACTTC. Its translation: CASSRGAGDYEQYF.

The chain has TRBV28 and TRBJ2-3; D remains ambiguous. V dropped 8 bases and J dropped 2 bases, with 17 bases sitting between them. Germline CDR1 reads MDHEN; CDR2 reads SYDVKM. This CDR3 comprises 15 residues. The CDR3: CASGAWGRDTDTQYF. DNA of the CDR3: TGTGCCAGCGGCGCGTGGGGAAGGGACACAGATACGCAGTATTTT.

The chain carries TRBV7-9 and TRBJ1-2; 9 bases are a match to TRBD1. Germline values: CDR1 SEHNR, CDR2 FQNEAQ (reference sequence). This CDR3 is built from 15 residues. With 5 bases clipped from V and 5 bases from J, the junction kept 9 bases outside the gene matches. The CDR3 bases are TGTGCCAGCAGCCCCCGGGACAGGGATGGGTATGGCTACACCTTC. Amino acids: CASSPRDRDGYGYTF.

In this sample, this clone turned up once. V is TRBV7-9 and J is TRBJ2-3; the match to TRBD2 covers 10 bases. Germline values: CDR1 SEHNR, CDR2 FQNEAQ (reference sequence). The CDR3 contains 15 residues. V lost 5 bases and J lost 3; bases outside the gene matches: 5. The CDR3 loop is CASSTSSGGTDTQYF. CDR3 in DNA: TGTGCCAGCAGCACAAGTAGCGGGGGGACAGATACGCAGTATTTT.

The chain uses TRBV27 and TRBJ2-5; D possibly uses TRBD1 or TRBD2 (5 bases each). The germline CDR1 and CDR2 sequences are MNHEY and SMNVEV (reference sequence). CDR3 length: 14 amino acids. The V end was cut by 5 bases, the J end by 4 bases, with 14 bases between. The CDR3 sequence is CASSPVGTSETQYF. CDR3 DNA sequence: TGTGCCAGCAGTCCCGTTGGGACCTCAGAGACCCAGTACTTC.

The chain carries TRBV9 and TRBJ2-7, with D tentatively TRBD1 or TRBD2 (5 bases each). This CDR3 has 12 residues. Germline CDR1 is SGDLS and CDR2 is YYNGEE. Trimming took off 7 bases at V and 7 bases at J, with 15 bases between the two ends. CDR3 loop: CASEGRGGEQYF. The CDR3 DNA is TGTGCCAGCGAGGGACGAGGTGGTGAGCAGTACTTC.

This chain connects TRBV30 to TRBJ2-1, with D uncertain. Germline assignment: CDR1 GTSNPN and CDR2 SVGIG (reference sequence). The ends were cut back, 0 bases at V and 6 bases at J, with 6 bases in the middle. CDR3 length: 12 amino acids. The CDR3 protein is CAWSVLGNEQFF. Here the CDR3 DNA reads TGTGCCTGGAGTGTGTTGGGCAATGAGCAGTTCTTC.

V gene TRBV2 combines with J gene TRBJ2-5, with TRBD1 matching 7 bases. The assigned J gene may be wrong: the sequence end matches TRBJ2-7 better. CDR1 and CDR2 (germline): SNHLY, FYNNEI. The CDR3 has 16 residues. CDR3 bases: TGTGCCAGCAGTGAAGCGCTTCGCGGCAGGGGGTACGAGCAGTACTTC. It is translated as CASSEALRGRGYEQYF.

The chain employs TRBV6-5 and TRBJ2-1; D tentatively fits TRBD1 or TRBD2 (5 bases each). Germline assignment: CDR1 MNHEY and CDR2 SVGAGI. The CDR3 contains 12 residues. V gave up 8 bases and J gave up 9 bases, with 14 bases separating them. This chain's CDR3 is CASGASGGEQFF. The CDR3, as DNA: TGTGCCAGCGGGGCGTCTGGGGGTGAGCAGTTCTTC.

The chain recombines TRBV25-1 with TRBJ2-7; D gene unclear. V lost 3 bases and J 4 bases, leaving 10 bases between the germline ends. The CDR3 is made up of 13 amino acids. Germline V lookup: CDR1 MGHDK, CDR2 SYGVNS. The CDR3 spells CASSDLDGYEQYF. The CDR3 DNA reads TGTGCCAGCAGTGATCTGGACGGGTACGAGCAGTACTTC.

The V gene is TRBV5-1, the J gene TRBJ2-5; 7 nucleotides match TRBD1. J lost 8 bases, V lost 2 bases, and 21 bases had no gene match. Per the germline V gene, CDR1 is SGHRS and CDR2 is YFSETQ. The CDR3 covers 18 residues. CDR3 nucleotide sequence: TGCGCCAGCAGCTTTTCACCTTCCATAGGGGGCAGGGGTTTCACCCAGTACTTC. This codes for CASSFSPSIGGRGFTQYF.

CDR3 nucleotide sequence: TGTGCCAGCAGCTTATTAGCGGGGGGCCTGGCAGATACGCAGTATTTT. The encoded protein is CASSLLAGGLADTQYF. The chain has TRBV7-3 and TRBJ2-3; 10 positions agree with TRBD2. V shed 2 bases, J shed 4 bases, and the junction held 6 bases outside the gene matches. The CDR3 loop spans 16 amino acids. CDR1 and CDR2 from the germline V gene are SGHTA and FQGTGA.

The chain couples TRBV7-6 to TRBJ1-2, with 7 positions matching TRBD1. This CDR3 spans 13 amino acids. V trimming: 5 bases; J trimming: 2 bases; junction bases outside the gene matches: 2. Germline loops: CDR1 SGHVS, CDR2 FNYEAQ. The CDR3 is CASSPGQNYGYTF. The CDR3 nucleotides are TGTGCCAGCAGCCCGGGACAGAACTATGGCTACACCTTC. Based on the CDR3 plus reference TRBV7-6 and TRBJ1-2, the full variable domain is GAGVSQSPRYKVTKRGQDVALRCDPISGHVSLYWYRQALGQGPEFLTYFNYEAQQDKSGLPNDRFSAERPEGSISTLTIQRTEQRDSAMYRCASSPGQNYGYTFGSGTRLTVV.

The chain joins TRBV6-5 to TRBJ1-4; 8 bases agree with TRBD1. The V segment lost 5 bases and the J segment 5 bases; nucleotides outside the gene matches: 4. The CDR3 loop spans 14 amino acids. CDR1 is MNHEY, CDR2 SVGAGI, per germline. The CDR3: CASSDRGTNEKLFF. CDR3 DNA sequence: TGTGCCAGCAGTGACAGGGGAACGAATGAAAAACTGTTTTTT.

This clone has more than one count but fewer than ten. The chain combines TRBV6-4 with TRBJ2-2; 12 positions match TRBD1. CDR1 MRHNA and CDR2 SNTAGT come from the germline V gene. Unmatched junction bases numbered 2, after V lost 3 bases and J lost 6 bases. The CDR3 spans 15 residues. CDR3 DNA: TGTGCCAGCAGTGAGGGGACAGGGGGCGCCGGGGAGCTGTTTTTT. Amino acid sequence: CASSEGTGGAGELFF.

V usage is TRBV7-9 and J usage is TRBJ1-2; TRBD1 is a possible D gene (6 bases). Trimming removed 9 bases at V and 2 bases at J, with 19 bases between. The CDR3 is 15 residues long. Germline assignment: CDR1 SEHNR and CDR2 FQNEAQ (reference sequence). CDR3 sequence: CASSGGDGTNYGYTF. CDR3 bases: TGTGCCAGTAGCGGTGGAGACGGGACAAACTATGGCTACACCTTC.

The rearrangement joins TRBV9 to TRBJ2-1; tentatively, D is TRBD1 or TRBD2 (7 bases each). Germline V gene lookup returns CDR1 SGDLS and CDR2 YYNGEE. The V gene lost 0 bases and the J gene lost 12 bases, with 28 bases spanning the gap. CDR3 size: 18 residues. The CDR3 spells CASSVGSGGGEYGPPQFF. As DNA, the CDR3 is TGTGCCAGCAGCGTAGGGTCAGGGGGAGGGGAATATGGCCCTCCGCAGTTCTTC.

This sequence joins TRBV19 and TRBJ1-1, with D maybe TRBD1 (5 bases). Trimming took 4 bases from V and 2 from J, leaving 8 bases between them. The CDR3 runs to 13 residues. Per the germline V gene, CDR1 is LNHDA and CDR2 is SQIVND (reference sequence). The CDR3 coding sequence is TGTGCCAGTAGTACTGGGGCTAACACTGAAGCTTTCTTT. It encodes CASSTGANTEAFF.

The chain joins TRBV28 to TRBJ1-5, with no clear D. In germline, CDR1 is MDHEN, CDR2 SYDVKM. The V end lost 11 bases, the J end lost 2 bases, and 13 bases lay between the germline ends. The CDR3 is made up of 13 amino acids. The DNA for the CDR3 is TGTGCCGGTGGGGTTATGGGCAATCAGCCCCAGCATTTT. Protein product: CAGGVMGNQPQHF.

V and J are TRBV5-4 and TRBJ1-2, with TRBD1 as a possible D gene (5 bases). The V gene lost 2 bases and the J gene lost 1 base, with 12 bases spanning the gap. Germline CDR1 is SGHNT and CDR2 is YYREEE (reference sequence). CDR3 length: 15 amino acids. DNA of the CDR3: TGTGCCAGCAGCTTAAACTACAGGAGTAACTATGGCTACACCTTC. This codes for CASSLNYRSNYGYTF.

The genes are TRBV19 and TRBJ1-2, with 10 bases aligning to TRBD1. CDR3 length: 16 amino acids. The germline V gene encodes CDR1 LNHDA and CDR2 SQIVND (reference sequence). The V and J ends lost 4 bases and 2 bases, in that order; junction bases with no gene match: 7. CDR3 region: CASSNRDRGSNYGYTF. The CDR3 DNA reads TGTGCCAGTAGTAACCGGGACAGGGGATCCAACTATGGCTACACCTTC.

CDR3: CASSLSLDYNEQFF. The CDR3 DNA follows: TGCGCCAGCAGCTTGTCCCTAGATTACAATGAGCAGTTCTTC. This rearrangement joins TRBV5-1 to TRBJ2-1; D gene uncertain. Per germline, CDR1 SGHRS and CDR2 YFSETQ. V lost 1 base and J lost 4, with 9 bases in between. The CDR3 is 14 amino acids.

This chain links TRBV4-2 with TRBJ2-4; D call uncertain. The CDR3 has 15 amino acids. Germline V CDR1 and CDR2: LGHNA, YNFKEQ. V was clipped by 0 bases and J by 0 bases, with 6 bases between them. The CDR3 sequence is CASSQDWLAKNIQYF. The CDR3 DNA reads as TGTGCCAGCAGCCAAGATTGGTTAGCCAAAAACATTCAGTACTTC.

The rearrangement uses TRBV19 and TRBJ2-3; the D gene is possibly TRBD1 (5 bases). CDR3 length: 15 residues. V lost 0 bases and J lost 3, with 10 bases in between. Germline lookup yields CDR1 LNHDA and CDR2 SQIVND (reference sequence). Here the CDR3 reads CASSIDGRATDTQYF. CDR3 coding DNA: TGTGCCAGTAGTATAGATGGCAGGGCGACAGATACGCAGTATTTT.